A single sample gave rise to the 10 T cell receptor beta chains below, sequenced in a study of vaccination effects on CD4 cells after COVID-19. Once cultured for 10 days, the cells underwent separation to obtain CD4+ T cells. Their SARS-CoV-2 infection, verified by PCR, occurred between March and December 2020. The cohort was immunized with two doses of either the BNT162b2 or mRNA-1273 vaccine. Assay used: immunoSEQ multiplex PCR; TCRdb lists only in-frame clones, some missing. The data show roughly 30,000 clones, approximately 77% seen once. For these receptors, no antigen is known. This specimen was CD4+ T cells from PBMCs cultured without peptide, taken after COVID-19 vaccination. These receptors were taken from a human donor who had a prior SARS-CoV-2 infection.

This chain links TRBV18 with TRBJ1-2; D gene uncertain. The CDR3 spans 13 residues. V was cut by 4 bases and J by 2 bases, with 8 bases left in between. Germline-derived CDR1 and CDR2 are KGHSH and LQKENI. Here the CDR3 DNA reads TGTGCCAGCTCACTTGAACAAAACTATGGCTACACCTTC. This sequence encodes CASSLEQNYGYTF.

The chain has TRBV11-2 and TRBJ1-1, with a possible D match to TRBD1 (5 bases). There are 15 residues in the CDR3. V dropped 6 bases and J dropped 5 bases, with 19 bases sitting between them. CDR1 and CDR2 (germline): SGHAT, FQNNGV. The CDR3 sequence is CASRSYQGTRTEAFF. The CDR3 coding sequence is TGTGCCAGCAGATCCTACCAGGGAACGAGGACTGAAGCTTTCTTT.

This chain links TRBV9 with TRBJ2-3; 9 bases are shared with TRBD1. Germline trimming cut 1 base from V and 1 base from J; bases unmatched to any gene: 16. The germline CDR1 and CDR2 sequences are SGDLS and YYNGEE. The CDR3 runs 20 residues. CDR3 coding DNA: TGTGCCAGCAGCGTATTTCCACTCCGGACAGGGGTCCCCGGCACAGATACGCAGTATTTT. This codes for CASSVFPLRTGVPGTDTQYF. The full variable domain, with the rest looked up from reference TRBV9 and TRBJ2-3, is DSGVTQTPKHLITATGQRVTLRCSPRSGDLSVYWYQQSLDQGLQFLIQYYNGEERAKGNILERFSAQQFPDLHSELNLSSLELGDSALYFCASSVFPLRTGVPGTDTQYFGPGTRLTVL.

The chain carries TRBV2 and TRBJ1-4; D not certain. The CDR3 spans 13 residues. Germline CDR1 and CDR2: SNHLY and FYNNEI. V lost 8 bases and J 7 bases, leaving 14 bases between the germline ends. CDR3 sequence (DNA): TGTGCCAGCGTTAGAGACAATGGTGAAAAACTGTTTTTT. It specifies CASVRDNGEKLFF.

CDR3 nucleotide sequence: TGTGCCACCAGCAGATTGGGGGGACAGGGGGCCACTAGCGGGACCTCCTACGAGCAGTACTTC. Amino acid sequence: CATSRLGGQGATSGTSYEQYF. The chain combines TRBV15 with TRBJ2-7; 12 bases map to TRBD1. The CDR3 is 21 amino acids. Germline V gene sequence: CDR1 LNHNV, CDR2 YYDKDF (reference sequence). The ends lost 2 bases at V and 0 bases at J; junction bases unmatched: 17.

V usage is TRBV19 and J usage is TRBJ1-5; the D gene is possibly TRBD1 (5 bases). CDR3 length: 14 residues. The V gene lost 8 bases and the J gene lost 4 bases, with 15 bases spanning the gap. Germline CDR1 and CDR2: LNHDA and SQIVND (reference sequence). The CDR3 sequence: CASFFRDANQPQHF. CDR3 in DNA: TGTGCCAGTTTCTTCCGGGACGCTAATCAGCCCCAGCATTTT.

V usage is TRBV7-8 and J usage is TRBJ1-5; 11 bases agree with TRBD1. Germline-derived CDR1 and CDR2 are SGHVS and FQNEAQ. After removal of 4 bases from V and 6 bases from J, the junction contained 17 bases not matched to a gene. The CDR3 length is 19 residues. CDR3 in DNA: TGTGCCAGCAGCTCCTGGACAGGGGGCGCTTCGGGACTGGGTCAGCCCCAGCATTTT. It translates to CASSSWTGGASGLGQPQHF. The complete variable domain, with remaining parts taken from reference TRBV7-8 and TRBJ1-5, reads GAGVSQSPRYKVAKRGQDVALRCDPISGHVSLFWYQQALGQGPEFLTYFQNEAQLDKSGLPSDRFFAERPEGSVSTLKIQRTQQEDSAVYLCASSSWTGGASGLGQPQHFGDGTRLSIL.

The chain employs TRBV5-1 and TRBJ1-1; D is unclear. Germline CDR1 and CDR2: SGHRS and YFSETQ. This CDR3 is built from 13 residues. The V end was cut by 3 bases, the J end by 4 bases, with 10 bases between. The CDR3 bases are TGCGCCAGCAGCTCAAACTGGGTCACTGAAGCTTTCTTT. Amino acids: CASSSNWVTEAFF.

The chain employs TRBV27 and TRBJ1-4, with D maybe TRBD1 (6 bases). The germline CDR1 and CDR2 sequences are MNHEY and SMNVEV (reference sequence). V was cut by 8 bases and J by 8 bases, with 21 bases left in between. CDR3 length: 15 residues. The CDR3 here is CASGTAGGLREKLFF. The DNA of the CDR3 is TGTGCCAGCGGCACCGCGGGGGGCCTAAGAGAAAAACTGTTTTTT.

The chain couples TRBV6-4 to TRBJ2-7; TRBD1 aligns across 9 bases. Trimming cost V 7 bases and J 3 bases; bases outside gene matches: 10. The CDR3 totals 15 residues. Germline lookup yields CDR1 MRHNA and CDR2 SNTAGT. This chain's CDR3 is CASTTRTGDIYEQYF. Here the CDR3 DNA reads TGTGCCAGCACTACCCGGACAGGGGATATCTACGAGCAGTACTTC.